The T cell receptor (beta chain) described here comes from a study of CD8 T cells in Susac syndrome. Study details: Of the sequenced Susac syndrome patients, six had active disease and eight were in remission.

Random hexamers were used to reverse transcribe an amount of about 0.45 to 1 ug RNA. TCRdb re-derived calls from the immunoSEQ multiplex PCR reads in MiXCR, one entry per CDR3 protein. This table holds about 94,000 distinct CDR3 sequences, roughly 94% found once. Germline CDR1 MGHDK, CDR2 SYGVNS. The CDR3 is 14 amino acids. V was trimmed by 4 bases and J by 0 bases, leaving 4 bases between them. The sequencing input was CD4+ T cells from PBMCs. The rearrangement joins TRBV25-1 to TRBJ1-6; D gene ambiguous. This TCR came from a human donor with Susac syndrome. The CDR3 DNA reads TGTGCCAGCAGTGTCGGCTCCTATAATTCACCCCTCCACTTT. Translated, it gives CASSVGSYNSPLHF.